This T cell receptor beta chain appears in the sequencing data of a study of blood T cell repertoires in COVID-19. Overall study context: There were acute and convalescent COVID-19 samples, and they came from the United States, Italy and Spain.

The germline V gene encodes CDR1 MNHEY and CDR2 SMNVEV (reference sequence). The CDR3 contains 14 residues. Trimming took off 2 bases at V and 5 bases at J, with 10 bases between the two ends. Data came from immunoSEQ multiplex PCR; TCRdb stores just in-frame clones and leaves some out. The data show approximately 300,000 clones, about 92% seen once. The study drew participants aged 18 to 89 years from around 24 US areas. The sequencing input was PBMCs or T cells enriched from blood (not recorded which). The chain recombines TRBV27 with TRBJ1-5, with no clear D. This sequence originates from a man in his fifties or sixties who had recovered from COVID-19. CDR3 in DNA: TGTGCCAGCAGTTTAGCGGGTGCGTATCAGCCCCAGCATTTT. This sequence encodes CASSLAGAYQPQHF.